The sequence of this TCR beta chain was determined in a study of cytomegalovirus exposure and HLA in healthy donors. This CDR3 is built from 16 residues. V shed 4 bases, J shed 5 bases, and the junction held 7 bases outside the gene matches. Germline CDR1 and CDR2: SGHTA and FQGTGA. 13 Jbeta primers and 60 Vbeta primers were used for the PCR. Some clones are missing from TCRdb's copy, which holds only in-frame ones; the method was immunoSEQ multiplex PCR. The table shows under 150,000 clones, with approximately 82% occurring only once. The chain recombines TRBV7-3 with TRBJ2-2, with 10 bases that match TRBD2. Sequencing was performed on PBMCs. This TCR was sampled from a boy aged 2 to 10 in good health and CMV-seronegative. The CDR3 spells CASSSFSGGTTGELFF. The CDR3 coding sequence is TGTGCCAGCAGCTCCTTTAGCGGGGGGACGACCGGGGAGCTGTTTTTT.